The 24 T cell receptor beta chains in this list originate from one sample, sequenced in a study of T cells in Graves' hyperthyroidism and ophthalmopathy. Amplified TCR beta CDR3 regions derived from RNA transcripts. First-round RT-PCR of the TCR CDR3 relied on the HTBI primer set. MiXCR, applied by TCRdb to the multiplex PCR reads, yields one record per CDR3 protein. The table records 600,000 or so distinct CDR3 sequences, 14% of them present only once. Material: blood. The receptors stem from a woman younger than 35 with Graves' ophthalmopathy.

This clonotype has only a few counts. The chain couples TRBV7-4 to TRBJ1-2, with no clear D. The CDR3 loop spans 19 amino acids. The V gene lost 5 bases and the J gene lost 0 bases, with 25 bases spanning the gap. Per the germline V gene, CDR1 is SGHVT and CDR2 is SQSDAQ. The CDR3: CASSKRSREKIPTNYGYTF. CDR3 sequence (DNA): TGTGCCAGCAGCAAAAGATCTCGGGAAAAAATACCTACTAACTATGGCTACACCTTC.

This clonotype has only a few counts. This sequence joins TRBV20-1 and TRBJ2-3; 8 bases line up with TRBD2. This CDR3 is 15 amino acids long. The V segment lost 1 base and the J segment 3 bases; nucleotides outside the gene matches: 6. The germline V gene encodes CDR1 DFQATT and CDR2 SNEGSKA (reference sequence). The CDR3 DNA sequence: TGCAGTGCTAGAGTCGGATTAGCGGGAACAGATACGCAGTATTTT. It specifies CSARVGLAGTDTQYF.

This CDR3 is CASSSSLLAEQETQYF. CDR3 coding DNA: TGTGCCAGCAGCTCCTCACTTCTAGCGGAACAAGAGACCCAGTACTTC. V gene TRBV11-2 combines with J gene TRBJ2-5; 7 positions agree with TRBD2. With 4 bases clipped from V and 2 bases from J, the junction kept 10 bases outside the gene matches. Germline-derived CDR1 and CDR2 are SGHAT and FQNNGV. CDR3 length: 16 amino acids. Full variable domain (remainder filled in from reference TRBV11-2 and TRBJ2-5): EAGVAQSPRYKIIEKRQSVAFWCNPISGHATLYWYQQILGQGPKLLIQFQNNGVVDDSQLPKDRFSAERLKGVDSTLKIQPAKLEDSAVYLCASSSSLLAEQETQYFGPGTRLLVL.

This clonotype occurred many times. The chain recombines TRBV7-9 with TRBJ2-3; D call uncertain. Germline V lookup: CDR1 SEHNR, CDR2 FQNEAQ (reference sequence). The CDR3 loop spans 15 amino acids. The V end was cut by 5 bases, the J end by 1 base, with 13 bases between. The chain's CDR3 is CASSPARLGTDTQYF. The CDR3, as DNA: TGTGCCAGCAGCCCCGCCCGTCTTGGCACAGATACGCAGTATTTT.

This clonotype was recorded at least ten times. This chain joins TRBV10-3 and TRBJ1-1; 8 nucleotides agree with TRBD1. Germline loops: CDR1 ENHRY, CDR2 SYGVKD. V trimming: 2 bases; J trimming: 5 bases; junction bases outside the gene matches: 16. This CDR3 comprises 18 residues. The DNA for the CDR3 is TGTGCCATCAGTGAGGCGAGGGGAAGCCGGGACAGGAGGACTGAAGCTTTCTTT. Amino acids: CAISEARGSRDRRTEAFF.

This clonotype has ten or more counts. This chain links TRBV13 with TRBJ2-3, with D possibly TRBD2 on 5 matching bases. Trimming pared 3 bases from V and 7 bases from J, leaving 8 bases between. This CDR3 comprises 12 residues. In germline, CDR1 is PRHDT, CDR2 FYEKMQ (reference sequence). The DNA of the CDR3 is TGTGCCAGCAGCTTCCCGGGAAATACGCAGTATTTT. This sequence encodes CASSFPGNTQYF.

In this sample, this clonotype turned up many times. The chain couples TRBV27 to TRBJ2-3; 11 nucleotides align to TRBD2. Germline values: CDR1 MNHEY, CDR2 SMNVEV (reference sequence). CDR3 size: 16 residues. Trimming cost V 5 bases and J 6 bases; bases outside gene matches: 10. The CDR3 nucleotides are TGTGCCAGCAGTAAACGACTAGCGGGGCTGCAGGATACGCAGTATTTT. This translates into CASSKRLAGLQDTQYF.

CDR3 in amino acids: CASSQDPASAYNEQFF. The CDR3 DNA reads TGTGCCAGCAGCCAAGATCCAGCGTCTGCCTACAATGAGCAGTTCTTC. V usage is TRBV4-2 and J usage is TRBJ2-1, with no clear D. CDR3 length: 16 residues. V was cut by 0 bases and J by 2 bases, with 11 bases left in between. Germline assignment: CDR1 LGHNA and CDR2 YNFKEQ.

The chain combines TRBV6-2 or TRBV6-3 with TRBJ1-1; the match to TRBD1 covers 8 bases. There are 12 residues in the CDR3. Germline CDR1 reads MNHEY; CDR2 reads SVGEGT. The CDR3 sequence is CATGGTDTEAFF. The CDR3, as DNA: TGTGCTACAGGGGGAACGGACACTGAAGCTTTCTTT.

The CDR3 DNA is TGCGCCAGCAGCCAAAGAGGAGGGCACGATAGCACAGATACGCAGTATTTT. It is translated as CASSQRGGHDSTDTQYF. The J gene is TRBJ2-3, the V gene TRBV4-3, with D possibly being TRBD2 (6 bases). V dropped 2 bases and J dropped 0 bases, with 15 bases sitting between them. This CDR3 has 17 amino acids. CDR1 and CDR2 from the germline V gene are LGHNA and YSLEER.

This clonotype was recorded many times. This rearrangement joins TRBV30 to TRBJ2-1, with TRBD2 identical over 13 bases. Germline V gene lookup returns CDR1 GTSNPN and CDR2 SVGIG (reference sequence). Unmatched junction bases numbered 3, after V lost 0 bases and J lost 7 bases. The length of the CDR3 is 15 residues. Written as DNA, the CDR3 is TGTGCCTGGAGTGTACGGACTAGCGGGAGTAATGAGCAGTTCTTC. It codes for CAWSVRTSGSNEQFF.

This clonotype was seen many times. This chain connects TRBV9 to TRBJ2-7, with 12 bases lining up with TRBD2. Per germline, CDR1 SGDLS and CDR2 YYNGEE. V lost 4 bases, J lost 6 bases, and 5 bases stayed unmatched. The CDR3 is made up of 14 amino acids. CDR3 region: CASSTSGGTLEQYF. The CDR3, as DNA: TGTGCCAGCAGCACTAGCGGGGGGACGCTCGAGCAGTACTTC.

This clonotype was observed at least ten times. The gene calls are TRBV18 and TRBJ2-7; D is possibly TRBD1 (6 bases). Trimming took 2 bases from V and 5 from J, leaving 10 bases between them. CDR3 length equals 13 residues. From germline, CDR1 is KGHSH and CDR2 LQKENI. CDR3: CASSPGAGDEQYF. CDR3 sequence (DNA): TGTGCCAGCTCACCAGGGGCAGGGGACGAGCAGTACTTC.

This clonotype was observed at least ten times. The V call is TRBV20-1, the J call TRBJ2-7, with a weak D call TRBD2 (5 bases). Germline V gene lookup returns CDR1 DFQATT and CDR2 SNEGSKA (reference sequence). Trimming removed 7 bases from V and 3 bases from J, with 7 bases in between. This CDR3 region has 10 residues. CDR3 nucleotide sequence: TGCAGTGTGGGGAGCTACGAGCAGTACTTC. Its protein product is CSVGSYEQYF.

In this sample, this clonotype turned up many times. The V and J genes are TRBV7-3 and TRBJ2-7; 13 nucleotides align to TRBD2. Germline CDR1 SGHTA, CDR2 FQGTGA. J lost 5 bases, V lost 5 bases, and 9 bases had no gene match. CDR3 length: 16 residues. The CDR3 nucleotides are TGTGCCAGCAGCCTCAGGACTAGCGGGAGTCGCGACGAGCAGTACTTC. Translation: CASSLRTSGSRDEQYF.

The CDR3 sequence: CASSLVQRIVHEQYF. The CDR3 nucleotides read TGTGCCAGCAGTTTAGTACAGCGGATTGTCCACGAGCAGTACTTC. The J gene is TRBJ2-7, the V gene TRBV27; a weak D match, TRBD2 (5 bases). The V gene's germline CDR1 is MNHEY and CDR2 SMNVEV (reference sequence). There are 15 residues in the CDR3. With 2 bases removed from V and 5 bases from J, the gap between germline ends came to 16 bases.

In regard to this clonotype: A clone one base away is much larger, so this may be a read error. The chain uses TRBV2 and TRBJ2-4; the match to TRBD2 covers 11 bases. Germline CDR1 is SNHLY and CDR2 is FYNNEI. The CDR3 spans 14 residues. The CDR3 region is CVSSGTSGKNIQYF. The CDR3 coding sequence is TGTGTCAGCAGCGGGACTAGCGGCAAAAACATTCAGTACTTC.

With regard to this clonotype: It may be a read error: a sequence one base away is much more abundant. The chain has TRBV7-3 and TRBJ2-3; 7 bases are a match to TRBD2. The junction had 1 base not matched to a gene; V was cut back by 1 base and J by 0 bases. Germline values: CDR1 SGHTA, CDR2 FQGTGA. The CDR3 has 15 residues. CDR3 nucleotides: TGTGCCAGCAGCTTAAAAGCGGGAAGCACAGATACGCAGTATTTT. Amino acids: CASSLKAGSTDTQYF. The full variable domain, completed using reference TRBV7-3 and TRBJ2-3, is GAGVSQTPSNKVTEKGKYVELRCDPISGHTALYWYRQSLGQGPEFLIYFQGTGAADDSGLPNDRFFAVRPEGSVSTLKIQRTERGDSAVYLCASSLKAGSTDTQYFGPGTRLTVL.

This clonotype was seen ten or more times. The V and J genes are TRBV2 and TRBJ2-3; 12 nucleotides line up with TRBD2. With V trimmed by 5 bases and J by 0 bases, 3 bases remained unmatched. Germline V gene data show CDR1 as SNHLY and CDR2 as FYNNEI. This CDR3 contains 16 residues. CDR3 sequence (DNA): TGTGCCAGCAGTACTAGCGGGAGGACTAGCACAGATACGCAGTATTTT. Translation: CASSTSGRTSTDTQYF.

Note on this clonotype: A much larger clone differs by one base, so this may be a read error. Given the absence of the conserved phenylalanine or tryptophan at the CDR3 end, a read error is likely. The rearrangement uses TRBV6-1 and TRBJ2-5; tentatively, D is TRBD2 (6 bases). The CDR3 runs to 18 residues. Germline CDR1 reads MNHNS; CDR2 reads SASEGT. Trimming cost V 10 bases and J 2 bases, with 29 bases left between them. The CDR3 here is CANLSKGLAEDPQETQYY. CDR3 DNA: TGTGCCAATCTATCAAAGGGTTTAGCGGAAGACCCTCAAGAGACCCAGTACTAC.

The CDR3 DNA reads as TGTGCCAGCAGCTTAGCGAGCTCACCCCTCCACTTT. This translates into CASSLASSPLHF. This chain connects TRBV7-9 to TRBJ1-6; D gene ambiguous. Germline lookup yields CDR1 SEHNR and CDR2 FQNEAQ (reference sequence). The CDR3 loop spans 12 amino acids. V was shortened by 0 bases and J by 10 bases, with 4 bases between the two germline ends.

This clonotype showed up many times. V usage is TRBV24-1 and J usage is TRBJ2-1, with a tentative D call TRBD2 (6 bases). Trimming took off 4 bases at V and 8 bases at J, with 8 bases between the two ends. Germline V lookup: CDR1 KGHDR, CDR2 SFDVKD. The CDR3 is made up of 12 amino acids. CDR3 in amino acids: CATSDRLDEQFF. The CDR3 DNA is TGTGCCACCAGTGACCGACTAGATGAGCAGTTCTTC.

The chain employs TRBV4-1 and TRBJ2-1; 7 bases match TRBD1. Trimming took 6 bases from V and 3 from J; bases not matched to a gene: 8. Germline CDR1 reads MGHRA; CDR2 reads YSYEKL. CDR3 length equals 15 residues. The CDR3 DNA reads as TGCGCCAGCAGGGGGACAGCAACAAACTACAATGAGCAGTTCTTC. Its translation: CASRGTATNYNEQFF.

The sample holds many counts of this clonotype. The CDR3 spells CASSLGGQGSPALAQYF. For the CDR3, the DNA is TGTGCCAGCAGCTTAGGGGGACAGGGGTCTCCCGCATTGGCGCAGTACTTC. The chain links TRBV7-2 to TRBJ2-7; 10 nucleotides agree with TRBD1. The trim removed 1 base at V and 9 bases at J, leaving 15 bases unmatched. Germline-derived CDR1 and CDR2 are SGHTA and FQGNSA. The CDR3 is 17 residues long.